What follows are 19 T cell receptor beta chains derived from one specimen sequenced in a study of Tregs in tolerant kidney transplant recipients. This table comes from immunoSEQ multiplex PCR, and its TCRdb copy is limited to in-frame clones, with some not included. Here the sample spans about 240,000 clones, about 86% being singletons. The sequenced material came from CD4+ T cells from blood. The receptors derive from a human donor in good health.

In this sample, this clone turned up once. The chain links TRBV19 to TRBJ1-1; D not certain. The CDR3 loop spans 14 amino acids. V lost 5 bases, J lost 4 bases, and 14 bases lay in between. CDR1 is LNHDA, CDR2 SQIVND, per germline (reference sequence). DNA for the CDR3: TGTGCCAGTAGTGCTGACACGGGGTCCACTGAAGCTTTCTTT. Translating it yields CASSADTGSTEAFF.

The chain uses TRBV29-1 and TRBJ1-1, with 7 bases identical to TRBD1. J gave up 2 bases and V 7 bases, and 16 bases lay outside the gene matches. CDR3 length: 16 amino acids. Germline V CDR1 and CDR2: SQVTM, ANQGSEA. CDR3 amino acids: CSALQAQGSGNTEAFF. As DNA, the CDR3 is TGCAGCGCCCTACAAGCACAGGGGAGTGGAAACACTGAAGCTTTCTTT.

The gene calls are TRBV27 and TRBJ1-6, with D tentatively TRBD1 (5 bases). Germline CDR1 MNHEY, CDR2 SMNVEV (reference sequence). V shed 3 bases and J shed 0 bases, with 12 bases lying between them. CDR3 length: 17 residues. The CDR3 reads CASSFGRGSSYNSPLHF. CDR3 nucleotides: TGTGCCAGCAGTTTTGGACGGGGGAGCTCCTATAATTCACCCCTCCACTTT.

The chain links TRBV2 to TRBJ1-2, with 8 bases aligning to TRBD1. J lost 2 bases, V lost 6 bases, and 14 bases had no gene match. This CDR3 region has 17 residues. Germline CDR1 SNHLY, CDR2 FYNNEI. The CDR3 DNA reads TGTGCCAGCAGCAGGGGGCGCGTGGGGATTGGGAACTATGGCTACACCTTC. It is translated as CASSRGRVGIGNYGYTF.

The CDR3 region is CASSHDRASYEQYF. The CDR3 nucleotides are TGTGCCAGCAGCCATGACAGAGCCTCCTACGAGCAGTACTTC. The chain employs TRBV7-2 and TRBJ2-7; a possible D gene is TRBD1 (5 bases). V lost 5 bases and J 0 bases, leaving 11 bases between the germline ends. CDR1 is SGHTA and CDR2 is FQGNSA in the germline V gene. The CDR3 contains 14 residues.

This clone has just one count. At one end, the junction sequence differs from germline, possibly due to a read error. The V and J genes are TRBV14 and TRBJ2-7; 9 nucleotides match TRBD1. In germline, CDR1 is SGHDN, CDR2 FVKESK. The CDR3 is 16 amino acids. CDR3 sequence (DNA): TGTGTCAGCAGCCCTAACTTGGGACAGGGATCCTACGAGCAGTACTTC. Protein product: CVSSPNLGQGSYEQYF.

In this sample, this clone turned up a few times. The chain is built from TRBV2 and TRBJ1-3, with D uncertain. The germline CDR1 and CDR2 sequences are SNHLY and FYNNEI. Trimming stripped 4 bases from V and 8 bases from J, with 9 bases between. The CDR3 covers 12 residues. The CDR3 spells CASSAASDTIYF. The CDR3 DNA reads as TGTGCCAGCAGTGCTGCATCGGACACCATATATTTT.

On this clone itself: At one end the junction does not follow the germline gene, possibly because of a read error. The genes are TRBV6-5 and TRBJ1-2; D call uncertain. Germline values: CDR1 MNHEY, CDR2 SVGAGI. CDR3 length: 11 residues. The DNA of the CDR3 is TGTGCCAGCAGTTACGGGCTTGAGATGATCTTC. Amino acids: CASSYGLEMIF.

V usage is TRBV10-3 and J usage is TRBJ2-1; TRBD2 agrees at 8 bases. This CDR3 has 16 residues. Unmatched junction bases numbered 7, after V lost 6 bases and J lost 0 bases. From germline, CDR1 is ENHRY and CDR2 SYGVKD. In DNA form, the CDR3 reads TGTGCCATCAGGGGGACTAGTACTGACTCCTACAATGAGCAGTTCTTC. This gives the protein CAIRGTSTDSYNEQFF.

V gene TRBV6-1 combines with J gene TRBJ2-7; 9 bases match TRBD2. The CDR3 is 14 amino acids. Germline V lookup: CDR1 MNHNS, CDR2 SASEGT. V gave up 7 bases and J gave up 2 bases; unmatched junction bases: 6. The CDR3 coding sequence is TGTGCCAGCAAAAAGGCGGGGGGGCCCTACGAGCAGTACTTC. It translates to CASKKAGGPYEQYF.

The chain employs TRBV7-6 and TRBJ1-2; no reliable D call. From germline, CDR1 is SGHVS and CDR2 FNYEAQ. This CDR3 region has 14 residues. The V and J ends lost 5 bases and 5 bases respectively, with 15 bases between them. The CDR3 DNA is TGTGCCAGCAGCCCCGGTATGGCGGGGTATGGCTACACCTTC. Translated: CASSPGMAGYGYTF.

The V gene is TRBV13, the J gene TRBJ1-2, with D unresolved. The CDR3 consists of 17 residues. V dropped 1 base and J dropped 0 bases, with 15 bases sitting between them. Germline V gene data show CDR1 as PRHDT and CDR2 as FYEKMQ (reference sequence). The CDR3 sequence is CASSLVGQFGANYGYTF. In DNA, the CDR3 is TGTGCCAGCAGCTTAGTAGGTCAGTTCGGGGCTAACTATGGCTACACCTTC.

The genes are TRBV5-1 and TRBJ2-1; 12 positions agree with TRBD2. From germline, CDR1 is SGHRS and CDR2 YFSETQ. The CDR3 consists of 16 residues. V was clipped by 4 bases and J by 5 bases; unmatched bases: 7. CDR3 sequence reads: CASSRGLAGGNNEQFF. CDR3 coding DNA: TGCGCCAGCAGCCGCGGCCTAGCGGGAGGGAACAATGAGCAGTTCTTC.

This clone came up once. The chain joins TRBV29-1 to TRBJ1-1; D is unclear. Trimming stripped 0 bases from V and 11 bases from J, with 13 bases between. Germline assignment: CDR1 SQVTM and CDR2 ANQGSEA. The CDR3 is 12 amino acids. The CDR3 region has the DNA TGCAGCGTTGAAGAGCCGGCTGGGCGTGCTTTCTTT. This translates into CSVEEPAGRAFF.

The rearrangement joins TRBV11-2 to TRBJ2-1; 8 nucleotides agree with TRBD1. This CDR3 has 14 amino acids. J lost 6 bases, V lost 4 bases, and 5 bases had no gene match. Germline V lookup: CDR1 SGHAT, CDR2 FQNNGV. The CDR3 reads CASSSQGARNEQFF. The CDR3 region has the DNA TGTGCCAGCAGCTCCCAGGGGGCGCGCAATGAGCAGTTCTTC.

This clone was detected once. This sequence joins TRBV4-2 and TRBJ2-1; D not resolved. V dropped 1 base and J dropped 4 bases, with 11 bases sitting between them. The CDR3 runs to 15 residues. Germline V gene lookup returns CDR1 LGHNA and CDR2 YNFKEQ. The CDR3 nucleotides read TGTGCCAGCAGCCAAGGGCTTGGCAGTTACAATGAGCAGTTCTTC. This encodes CASSQGLGSYNEQFF.

This clone showed up just once. The same CDR3 also results from other DNA sequences found in this sample. This chain links TRBV2 with TRBJ2-1; D is ambiguous. The germline gives CDR1 SNHLY, CDR2 FYNNEI. The V gene lost 1 base and the J gene lost 0 bases, with 1 base spanning the gap. There are 13 residues in the CDR3. This chain's CDR3 is CASSEVSYNEQFF. DNA of the CDR3: TGTGCCAGCAGTGAAGTCTCCTACAATGAGCAGTTCTTC.

The rearrangement links TRBV6-1 to TRBJ1-6, with unresolved D. Germline V lookup: CDR1 MNHNS, CDR2 SASEGT. CDR3 length equals 15 residues. Trimming removed 6 bases from V and 0 bases from J, with 9 bases in between. CDR3: CASRVEGSYNSPLHF. The DNA of the CDR3 is TGTGCCAGCAGGGTGGAGGGCTCCTATAATTCACCCCTCCACTTT.

The V gene is TRBV19, the J gene TRBJ2-7; either TRBD1 or TRBD2 may supply D (6 bases each). Germline V gives CDR1 LNHDA, CDR2 SQIVND (reference sequence). The CDR3 consists of 18 residues. V was pared by 5 bases and J by 3 bases, with 26 bases between. The CDR3 sequence: CASSRRNRVRDSNYEQYF. The CDR3 region has the DNA TGTGCCAGTAGTCGCCGTAACAGGGTAAGGGACTCTAACTACGAGCAGTACTTC.